This is a list of T cell receptor beta chains from one sample in a study of technical replicates of blood from a few donors. Using immunoSEQ multiplex PCR, the repertoire was profiled, and TCRdb retains in-frame clones only, with some absent. The profile shows more than 65,000 clones, roughly 95% of them singletons. The sample was T cells isolated from PBMCs. These receptor sequences come from a human donor in good health. Each CDR3 is given with its conserved first and last residue. D genes are given only for firm matches. Rows give clone size only sometimes, using once, few, many, or a class for an expanded clone.

V gene	J gene	D gene	clone size	CDR3 DNA	CDR3 protein
TRBV6-6	TRBJ2-7	.	.	TGTGCCAGCAGAGAAGGCGGCGACAGAACCTACGAGCAGTACTTC	CASREGGDRTYEQYF
TRBV25-1	TRBJ2-1	.	.	TGTGCCAGCAGCCTGGGGGGTAGTGAGCAGTTCTTC	CASSLGGSEQFF
TRBV7-8	TRBJ2-1	TRBD1	once	TGTGCCAGCAGCCATTCCGGGACAGGGAGGTACAATGAGCAGTTCTTC	CASSHSGTGRYNEQFF
TRBV6-5	TRBJ2-7	TRBD1	.	TGTGCCAGCAGTTACTCCGGGACAGACTACTACGAGCAGTACTTC	CASSYSGTDYYEQYF
TRBV2	TRBJ2-1	TRBD2	once	TGTGCCAGCAGGGGCGGGAGCTCCTACAATGAGCAGTTCTTC	CASRGGSSYNEQFF
TRBV7-9	TRBJ1-2	TRBD1	.	TGTGCCAGCAGCATTCGGGACAGGGCCCCATTAGGCTACACCTTC	CASSIRDRAPLGYTF
TRBV7-8	TRBJ1-2	.	once	TGTGCCAGCAGCTTAGTCGAGAACTATGGCTACACCTTC	CASSLVENYGYTF
TRBV14	TRBJ1-2	.	.	TGTGCCAGCAGCTACAGGGACCAGGGCTACACCTTC	CASSYRDQGYTF
TRBV29-1	TRBJ2-2	TRBD2	.	TGCAGCGTTGCTCGGGAGGCGGGCGGGGAGCTGTTTTTT	CSVAREAGGELFF
TRBV11-3	TRBJ2-3	.	.	TGTGCCAGCAGCTTAGGCGTGTTGGGCCCAGATACGCAGTATTTT	CASSLGVLGPDTQYF
TRBV18	TRBJ2-7	.	.	TGTGCCAGCTCAGCTTATAGGAGCGGGTCATCGAGCTCCTACGAGCAGTACTTC	CASSAYRSGSSSSYEQYF
TRBV5-1	TRBJ1-6	.	once	TGCGCCAGCAGCTTTGGACAGTTCACCTCGGAGGATTCACCCCTCCACTTT	CASSFGQFTSEDSPLHF
TRBV19	TRBJ2-7	TRBD2	.	TGTGCCAGTAGTCCCGGACTAGCGGGAGTGGGCAAAGGTCTCTACGAGCAGTACTTC	CASSPGLAGVGKGLYEQYF
TRBV4-2	TRBJ2-1	.	.	TGTGCCAGCAGCCAAGCATACAATGAGCAGTTCTTC	CASSQAYNEQFF
TRBV10-2	TRBJ2-1	TRBD2	.	TGCGCCAGCACACTAGCGGGAGCGAATGAGCAGTTCTTC	CASTLAGANEQFF
TRBV11-2	TRBJ2-6	.	.	TGTGCCAGCAGCAGGTTCCAGGCTGGGGCCAACGTCCTGACTTTC	CASSRFQAGANVLTF
TRBV30	TRBJ1-5	.	few	TGTGCCTGGAGTGTACAAGGAGGGGTGAATCAGCCCCAGCATTTT	CAWSVQGGVNQPQHF
TRBV29-1	TRBJ2-7	.	.	TGCAGCGCCTCCCCCGGGGACACCCTCTACGAGCAGTACTTC	CSASPGDTLYEQYF
TRBV7-9	TRBJ1-1	.	.	TGTGCCAGCAGAGAGGGCATGAACACTGAAGCTTTCTTT	CASREGMNTEAFF
TRBV6-4	TRBJ1-6	.	.	TGTGCCAGCAGTGGGGGGGATAATTCACCCCTCCACTTT	CASSGGDNSPLHF